The source of this TCR beta chain is a study of vaccination effects on CD4 cells after COVID-19 (dated 2022 in TCRdb). At the level of the whole study: Post-vaccine samples across the study were collected a median of 72 days after the second dose, with a range of 14 to 241. Cultures from other donors in the study were sequenced using the Oncomine TCR Beta short-read assay on an Illumina iSeq 100. In both COVID-19 convalescent patients and infection-naive vaccine recipients, the study compared SARS-CoV-2 spike-specific CD4+ TCR repertoires from before mRNA vaccination with those from after it. A total of 9 to 11 COVID-19 convalescent patients and a handful of SARS-CoV-2-naive healthy vaccine recipients were included in the full study.

Library construction relied on the immunoSEQ multiplex PCR assay. DNA from the cultured, isolated CD4+ T cells was subjected to TCR beta CDR3 sequencing. Per the authors' processing: The analysis removed non-productive TCR sequences, trimmed reads to the CDR3 region, and retained only CDR3s that were 7 or more amino acids long. The MANAFEST web app was used to identify antigen-specific clonotypes by comparing expansion in peptide wells with expansion in reference cultures. To be called positive, a clone needed expansion at FDR<0.05 compared with the reference and with all other wells, an odds ratio greater than 5, and a frequency greater than 0.1% in two replicate wells. Clonotypes significantly expanded in SARS-CoV-2 spike wells and in at least one common cold coronavirus spike condition were defined as cross-reactive. Levenshtein distance calculated with the stringdist R package was used to assess CDR3 similarity, and unrooted trees were constructed with ape in R 3.6.1. Sourced from immuneACCESS, this table was stored by TCRdb with only in-frame sequences that have V and J called. A share of the clones is absent; for the studies checked, an unresolved V gene accounts for under half, and the remainder has no known explanation. That table furnishes V, J and clone size, whereas the DNA furnished D and trimming. The sample yields 15,000 to 20,000 clones; 76% were counted once. The biggest ten clones account for under 20% of the sample.

CDR1 SGHTA and CDR2 FQGNSA were looked up in the germline V gene. From the cysteine up to the phenylalanine, the CDR3 has a length of 14 residues. Only CDR3 DNA is held: 42 bases, read in frame from base 1. Cut back by 4 bases and 4 bases, the V and J ends lie 13 bases apart. A word on this clone: Its cognate antigen has yet to be identified. There are no base qualities to consult, and no much larger clone falls within one base.

On the study overall, not on this receptor specifically: Limitations of the study were the small number of convalescent patients and the absence of early post-infection timepoints. Both infection-induced and vaccine-induced clones contracted markedly at late post-vaccination timepoints, which is consistent with waning T cell responses. In healthy vaccine recipients, vaccine-induced clones were almost all SARS-CoV-2 mono-reactive, with only 1 of 255 being cross-reactive with common cold coronaviruses.

The ViraFEST assay stimulated PBMC with viral peptide pools and then used TCR sequencing to identify antigen-specific CD4+ T cell clonotypes by expansion. After approximately eleven days of culture, CD4+ T cells were isolated with the EasySep CD4+ T cell isolation kit. Participants received two doses of either the BNT162b2 or the mRNA-1273 mRNA SARS-CoV-2 vaccine. Healthy vaccine recipients had no prior SARS-CoV-2 infection, confirmed by negative nucleocapsid antibodies before and after vaccination. Each well held roughly 2.2 million PBMC cultured in IMDM containing roughly 5.1% human AB serum, 8 to 10 IU/ml IL-2 and gentamicin, along with about 10 ug/ml peptides. Half of the culture medium was replaced with fresh IL-2-containing medium on days 3 and 7. Each peptide stimulation condition was cultured in triplicate wells unless otherwise noted. PBMC were separated from whole blood using Ficoll-Paque Plus gradient centrifugation and were then either cryopreserved at -140C or used fresh. Overlapping peptide pools spanned the spike proteins of SARS-CoV-2 and the common cold coronaviruses HCoV-NL63, HCoV-OC43 and HCoV-229E. Genomic DNA was extracted from cultured CD4+ T cells with the QIAamp micro DNA kit.

The sample consisted of CD4+ T cells from PBMCs cultured with HCoV-NL63 spike peptides, taken after COVID-19 vaccination. The sample's cell subset or site label, decoded: HCoV-NL63 spike overlapping peptide pool stimulation. The receptor was derived from a human donor who received a COVID-19 vaccine. The chain couples TRBV7-2 to TRBJ1-1, with TRBD1 as a weak D call on 6 bases. The CDR3 loop reads CASSSRGGLTEAFF. The bases read TGTGCCAGCAGCTCAAGAGGGGGGCTCACTGAAGCTTTCTTT. Reference TRBV7-2 and TRBJ1-1 proteins supply the regions before and after the CDR3; the full variable domain is: GAGVSQSPSNKVTEKGKDVELRCDPISGHTALYWYRQSLGQGLEFLIYFQGNSAPDKSGLPSDRFSAERTGGSVSTLTIQRTQQEDSAVYLCASSSRGGLTEAFFGQGTRLTVV.